These T cell receptor beta chains were read from a single sample in a study of radiotherapy plus CTLA-4 blockade in lung cancer. Measured with immunoSEQ multiplex PCR; TCRdb has only the in-frame clones, and not every one. This table has around 44,000 clones, 70% to 80% appearing once. This specimen was peripheral blood, taken from a patient treated with radiotherapy plus ipilimumab. These receptors originate from a human donor with non-small cell lung cancer whose response to radiotherapy plus ipilimumab could not be evaluated. The CDR3 runs from the conserved cysteine through the conserved F or W. The order of the fields is J gene, D gene, V gene, CDR3 protein, CDR3 DNA. The D gene is left open where the match is weak.

j_gene: TRBJ2-3; d_gene: TRBD2; v_gene: TRBV7-2; CDR3aa: CASSLVRGGTDTQYF; CDR3nt: TGTGCCAGCAGCTTAGTTCGCGGGGGAACAGATACGCAGTATTTT
j_gene: TRBJ1-3; d_gene: -; v_gene: TRBV7-9; CDR3aa: CASSSYVTEPDFAGNTIYF; CDR3nt: TGTGCCAGCAGCTCCTATGTCACTGAACCCGATTTCGCCGGAAACACCATATATTTT
j_gene: TRBJ2-7; d_gene: -; v_gene: TRBV6-5; CDR3aa: CASSYSQYTGAYEQYF; CDR3nt: TGTGCCAGCAGTTACTCGCAGTACACGGGGGCCTACGAGCAGTACTTC
j_gene: TRBJ2-1; d_gene: -; v_gene: TRBV5-4; CDR3aa: CASSPSKAAGNEQFF; CDR3nt: TGTGCCAGCAGCCCCTCTAAGGCTGCGGGCAATGAGCAGTTCTTC
j_gene: TRBJ2-7; d_gene: TRBD1; v_gene: TRBV15; CDR3aa: CATSRDLPGQGYEQYF; CDR3nt: TGTGCCACCAGCAGAGATCTACCGGGACAGGGGTACGAGCAGTACTTC
j_gene: TRBJ1-4; d_gene: -; v_gene: TRBV7-6; CDR3aa: CASSLGRKLFF; CDR3nt: TGTGCCAGCAGCTTAGGGAGGAAACTGTTTTTT
j_gene: TRBJ1-5; d_gene: -; v_gene: TRBV19; CDR3aa: CASSIWGEQPQHF; CDR3nt: TGTGCCAGTAGTATCTGGGGGGAACAGCCCCAGCATTTT
j_gene: TRBJ1-1; d_gene: -; v_gene: TRBV29-1; CDR3aa: CSAKTGRTEAFF; CDR3nt: TGCAGCGCCAAAACAGGGCGCACTGAAGCTTTCTTT
j_gene: TRBJ1-1; d_gene: -; v_gene: TRBV29-1; CDR3aa: CSVERKNTEAFF; CDR3nt: TGCAGCGTTGAGCGGAAGAACACTGAAGCTTTCTTT
j_gene: TRBJ1-4; d_gene: -; v_gene: TRBV7-9; CDR3aa: CASPGLVGEKLFF; CDR3nt: TGTGCCAGCCCGGGACTGGTTGGAGAAAAACTGTTTTTT
j_gene: TRBJ2-1; d_gene: -; v_gene: TRBV28; CDR3aa: CASSRLTSTDEQFF; CDR3nt: TGTGCCAGCAGTAGACTCACTAGTACCGATGAGCAGTTCTTC
j_gene: TRBJ1-5; d_gene: -; v_gene: TRBV6-6; CDR3aa: CAAAGQDNQPQHF; CDR3nt: TGTGCCGCCGCAGGGCAGGACAATCAGCCCCAGCATTTT
j_gene: TRBJ2-1; d_gene: TRBD2; v_gene: TRBV7-8; CDR3aa: CASRGGGVSYNEQFF; CDR3nt: TGTGCCAGCCGAGGCGGGGGGGTCTCCTACAATGAGCAGTTCTTC
j_gene: TRBJ1-1; d_gene: TRBD1; v_gene: TRBV19; CDR3aa: CASSPRQGRTEAFF; CDR3nt: TGTGCCAGTAGTCCCCGACAGGGGAGGACTGAAGCTTTCTTT
j_gene: TRBJ2-3; d_gene: TRBD2; v_gene: TRBV7-3; CDR3aa: CASSRLATDTQYF; CDR3nt: TGTGCCAGCAGCAGACTAGCCACAGATACGCAGTATTTT
j_gene: TRBJ1-6; d_gene: -; v_gene: TRBV28; CDR3aa: CASSYSGTLNSPLHF; CDR3nt: TGTGCCAGCAGTTATTCCGGGACTCTGAATTCACCCCTCCACTTT